The 2 T cell receptor beta chains presented below share a single source sample, sequenced in a study of T cells after posttransplantation cyclophosphamide (dated by TCRdb to about 2016). Library preparation used the immunoSEQ multiplex PCR assay. TCRdb provides this immuneACCESS table in a form limited to in-frame rearrangements. Some clones are lacking; in checked studies, under half of them reflect an unresolved V gene, and why the rest are absent is not known. The sample table holds 20,000 to 25,000 clones, of which 73% were seen once. The ten largest clonotypes hold about 0.61% of the sample. Specimen: memory CD4+ T cells sorted from PBMCs. The receptors originated from a woman aged 55-69 years in good health, CMV-negative, and a related stem cell transplant donor.

The rearrangement uses TRBV7-6 and TRBJ2-2; 11 positions agree with TRBD2. Germline CDR1 and CDR2: SGHVS and FNYEAQ. The V and J ends lost 5 bases and 5 bases, in that order; junction bases with no gene match: 4. The CDR3 is 15 residues long. CDR3 coding DNA: TGTGCCAGCAGCGGGACTAGCGGATTAACCGGGGAGCTGTTTTTT. It translates to CASSGTSGLTGELFF.

This rearrangement joins TRBV5-1 to TRBJ1-2; perhaps TRBD1 as D (5 bases). CDR3 length: 14 amino acids. The germline V gene encodes CDR1 SGHRS and CDR2 YFSETQ. V gave up 2 bases and J gave up 0 bases, with 8 bases separating them. The CDR3 sequence is CASSLGDPNYGYTF. DNA of the CDR3: TGCGCCAGCAGCTTAGGGGATCCTAACTATGGCTACACCTTC. The full variable domain, with the rest looked up from reference TRBV5-1 and TRBJ1-2, is KAGVTQTPRYLIKTRGQQVTLSCSPISGHRSVSWYQQTPGQGLQFLFEYFSETQRNKGNFPGRFSGRQFSNSRSEMNVSTLELGDSALYLCASSLGDPNYGYTFGSGTRLTVV.